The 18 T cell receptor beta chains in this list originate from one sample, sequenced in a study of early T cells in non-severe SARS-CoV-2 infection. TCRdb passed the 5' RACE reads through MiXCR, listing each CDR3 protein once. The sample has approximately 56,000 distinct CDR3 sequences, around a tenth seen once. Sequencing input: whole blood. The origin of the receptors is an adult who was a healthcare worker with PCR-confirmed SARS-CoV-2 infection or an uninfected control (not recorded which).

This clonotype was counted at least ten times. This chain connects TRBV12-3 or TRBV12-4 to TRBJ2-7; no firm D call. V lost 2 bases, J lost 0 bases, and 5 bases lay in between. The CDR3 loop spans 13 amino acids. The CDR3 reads CASSLRHSYEQYF. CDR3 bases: TGTGCCAGCAGTTTACGACACTCCTACGAGCAGTACTTC.

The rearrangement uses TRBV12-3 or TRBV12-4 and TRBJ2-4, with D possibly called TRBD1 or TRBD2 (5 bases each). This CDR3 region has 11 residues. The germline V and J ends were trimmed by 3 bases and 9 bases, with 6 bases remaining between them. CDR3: CASSLRGIQYF. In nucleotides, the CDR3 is TGTGCCAGCAGTTTGAGGGGCATTCAGTACTTC.

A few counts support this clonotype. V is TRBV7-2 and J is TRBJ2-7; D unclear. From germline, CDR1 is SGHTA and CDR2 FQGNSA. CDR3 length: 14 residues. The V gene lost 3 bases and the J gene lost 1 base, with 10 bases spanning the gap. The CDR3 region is CASSFEPRSYEQYF. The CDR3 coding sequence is TGTGCCAGCAGCTTTGAGCCGCGGTCCTACGAGCAGTACTTC.

DNA for the CDR3: TGTGCCAGCTCGCAGGGGGCAGTTGGAGAGCAGTACTTC. The encoded protein is CASSQGAVGEQYF. This chain links TRBV18 with TRBJ2-7, with TRBD1 matching 8 bases. The CDR3 extends over 13 amino acids. CDR1 is KGHSH, CDR2 LQKENI, per germline. Trimming took 6 bases from V and 7 from J; bases not matched to a gene: 8.

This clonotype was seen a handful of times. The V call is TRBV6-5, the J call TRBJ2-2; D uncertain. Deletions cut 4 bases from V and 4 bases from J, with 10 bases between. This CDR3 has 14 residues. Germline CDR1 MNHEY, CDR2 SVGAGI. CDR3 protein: CASSSPSRTGELFF. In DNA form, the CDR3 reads TGTGCCAGCAGTTCCCCGTCTCGCACCGGGGAGCTGTTTTTT.

The CDR3 DNA reads TGTGCCAGCAGCCTAGCGGGAGGTCTCACCGGGGAGCTGTTTTTT. It specifies CASSLAGGLTGELFF. The chain links TRBV12-3 or TRBV12-4 to TRBJ2-2, with 11 nucleotides matching TRBD2. The CDR3 sequence is 15 residues long. Unmatched junction bases numbered 4, after V lost 6 bases and J lost 4 bases.

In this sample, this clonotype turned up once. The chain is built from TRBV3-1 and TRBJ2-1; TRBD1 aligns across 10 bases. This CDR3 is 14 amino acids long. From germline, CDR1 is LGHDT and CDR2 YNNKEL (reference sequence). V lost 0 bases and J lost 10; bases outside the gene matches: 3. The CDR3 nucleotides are TGTGCCAGCAGCCAAGAGACAGGGGGCGACGAGCAGTTCTTC. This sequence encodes CASSQETGGDEQFF.

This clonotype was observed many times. For the CDR3, the DNA is TGCAGCGGTACCGGGACAGGGGACGAGCAGTACTTC. It is translated as CSGTGTGDEQYF. The chain joins TRBV29-1 to TRBJ2-7; 10 positions match TRBD1. The CDR3 sequence is 12 residues long. After removal of 7 bases from V and 5 bases from J, the junction contained 5 bases not matched to a gene. Germline V CDR1 and CDR2: SQVTM, ANQGSEA.

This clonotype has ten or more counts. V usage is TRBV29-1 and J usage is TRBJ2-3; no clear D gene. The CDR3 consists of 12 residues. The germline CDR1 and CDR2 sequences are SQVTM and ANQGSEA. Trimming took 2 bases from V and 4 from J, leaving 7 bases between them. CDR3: CSVEIEADTQYF. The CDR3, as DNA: TGCAGCGTTGAAATTGAGGCAGATACGCAGTATTTT.

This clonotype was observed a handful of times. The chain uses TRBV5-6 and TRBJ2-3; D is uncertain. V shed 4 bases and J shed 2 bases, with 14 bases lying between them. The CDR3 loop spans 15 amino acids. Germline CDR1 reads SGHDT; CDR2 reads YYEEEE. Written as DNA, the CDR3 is TGTGCCAGCAGCGCGAGCAGCGTTTCCACAGATACGCAGTATTTT. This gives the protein CASSASSVSTDTQYF. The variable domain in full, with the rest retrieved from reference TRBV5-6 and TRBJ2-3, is DAGVTQSPTHLIKTRGQQVTLRCSPKSGHDTVSWYQQALGQGPQFIFQYYEEEERQRGNFPDRFSGHQFPNYSSELNVNALLLGDSALYLCASSASSVSTDTQYFGPGTRLTVL.

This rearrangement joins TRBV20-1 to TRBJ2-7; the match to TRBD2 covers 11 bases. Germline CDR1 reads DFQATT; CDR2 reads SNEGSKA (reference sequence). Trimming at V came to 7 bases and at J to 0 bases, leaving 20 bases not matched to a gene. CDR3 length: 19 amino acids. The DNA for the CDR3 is TGCAGTGTCAACGGGGGGGAACTAGCGGGAGTCGGACCCTCCTACGAGCAGTACTTC. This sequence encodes CSVNGGELAGVGPSYEQYF.

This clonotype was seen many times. DNA of the CDR3: TGCAGCGTGGAAACGGACAGGGGGCTTAATGAGCAGTTCTTC. Its translation is CSVETDRGLNEQFF. J is TRBJ2-1 and V is TRBV29-1, with TRBD1 matching 11 bases. Germline V lookup: CDR1 SQVTM, CDR2 ANQGSEA. The CDR3 extends over 14 amino acids. V was pared by 6 bases and J by 7 bases, with 8 bases of the junction left unmatched.

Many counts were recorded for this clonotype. CDR3: CASSLAGGTGQPQHF. In nucleotides, the CDR3 is TGTGCCAGCAGCTTAGCAGGAGGTACTGGACAGCCCCAGCATTTT. V usage is TRBV7-2 and J usage is TRBJ1-5; the D is unclear. This CDR3 has 15 residues. The germline gives CDR1 SGHTA, CDR2 FQGNSA. Trimming pared 0 bases from V and 7 bases from J, leaving 13 bases between.

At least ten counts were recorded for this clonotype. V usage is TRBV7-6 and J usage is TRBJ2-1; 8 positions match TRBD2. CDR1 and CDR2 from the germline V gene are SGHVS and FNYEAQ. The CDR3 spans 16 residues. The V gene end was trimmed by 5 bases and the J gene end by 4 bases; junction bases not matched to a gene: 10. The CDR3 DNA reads TGTGCCAGCAGCCCCACGGGGGGGAGTACGTACAATGAGCAGTTCTTC. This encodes CASSPTGGSTYNEQFF.

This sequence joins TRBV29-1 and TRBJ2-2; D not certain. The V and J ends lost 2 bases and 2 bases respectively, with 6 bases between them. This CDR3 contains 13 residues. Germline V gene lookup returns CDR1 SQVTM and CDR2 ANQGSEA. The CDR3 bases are TGCAGCGTTGAAAAGGGTAACACCGGGGAGCTGTTTTTT. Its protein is CSVEKGNTGELFF.

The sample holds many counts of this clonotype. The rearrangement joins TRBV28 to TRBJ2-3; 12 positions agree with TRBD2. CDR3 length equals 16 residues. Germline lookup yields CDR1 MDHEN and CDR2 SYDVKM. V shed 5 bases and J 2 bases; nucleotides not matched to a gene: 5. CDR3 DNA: TGTGCCAGCAGTACCACTAGCGGGGGGAACACAGATACGCAGTATTTT. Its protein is CASSTTSGGNTDTQYF.

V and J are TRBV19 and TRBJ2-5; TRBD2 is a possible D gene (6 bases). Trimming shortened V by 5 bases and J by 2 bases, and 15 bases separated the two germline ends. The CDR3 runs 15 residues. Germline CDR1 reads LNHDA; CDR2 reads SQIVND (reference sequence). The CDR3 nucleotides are TGTGCCAGTAGTCTCGGCGGGATTAGGCAAGAGACCCAGTACTTC. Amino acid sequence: CASSLGGIRQETQYF.

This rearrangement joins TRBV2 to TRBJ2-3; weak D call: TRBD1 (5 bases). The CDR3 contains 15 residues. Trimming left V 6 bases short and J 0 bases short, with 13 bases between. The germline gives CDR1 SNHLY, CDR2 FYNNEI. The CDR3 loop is CASSQGDPSTDTQYF. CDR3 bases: TGTGCCAGCAGCCAAGGGGATCCTAGCACAGATACGCAGTATTTT.